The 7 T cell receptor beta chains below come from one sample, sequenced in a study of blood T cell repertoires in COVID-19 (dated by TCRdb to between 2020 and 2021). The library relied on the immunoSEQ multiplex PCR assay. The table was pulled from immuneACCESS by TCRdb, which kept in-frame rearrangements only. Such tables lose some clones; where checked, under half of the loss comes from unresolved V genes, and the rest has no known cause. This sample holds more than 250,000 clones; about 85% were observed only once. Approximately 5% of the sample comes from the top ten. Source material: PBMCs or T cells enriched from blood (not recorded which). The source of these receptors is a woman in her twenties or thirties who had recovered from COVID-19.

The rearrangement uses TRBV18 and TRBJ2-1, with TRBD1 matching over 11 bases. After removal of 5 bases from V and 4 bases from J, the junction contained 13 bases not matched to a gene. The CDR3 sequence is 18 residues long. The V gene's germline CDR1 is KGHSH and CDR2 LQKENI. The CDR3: CASSSLGTGGIVYNEQFF. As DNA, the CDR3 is TGTGCCAGCTCATCCCTAGGGACAGGGGGAATTGTATACAATGAGCAGTTCTTC.

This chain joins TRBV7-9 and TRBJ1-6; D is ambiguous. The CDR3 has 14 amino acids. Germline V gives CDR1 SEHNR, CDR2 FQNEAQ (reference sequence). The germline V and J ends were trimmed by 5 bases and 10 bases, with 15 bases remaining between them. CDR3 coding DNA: TGTGCCAGCAGCCCCGGAGAATTCAAGTCACCCCTCCACTTT. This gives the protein CASSPGEFKSPLHF.

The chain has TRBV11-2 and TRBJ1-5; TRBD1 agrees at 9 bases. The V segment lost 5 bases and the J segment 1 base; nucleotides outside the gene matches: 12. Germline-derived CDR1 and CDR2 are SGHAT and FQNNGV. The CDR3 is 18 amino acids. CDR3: CASSQGIRTGASNQPQHF. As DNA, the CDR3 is TGTGCCAGCAGCCAGGGTATAAGGACAGGGGCGAGCAATCAGCCCCAGCATTTT.

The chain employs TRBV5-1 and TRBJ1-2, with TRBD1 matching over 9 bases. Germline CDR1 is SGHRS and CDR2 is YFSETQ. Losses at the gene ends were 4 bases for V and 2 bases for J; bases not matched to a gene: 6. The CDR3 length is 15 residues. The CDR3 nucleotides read TGCGCCAGCAGCGAGGGACAGGGCCTGAACTATGGCTACACCTTC. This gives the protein CASSEGQGLNYGYTF.

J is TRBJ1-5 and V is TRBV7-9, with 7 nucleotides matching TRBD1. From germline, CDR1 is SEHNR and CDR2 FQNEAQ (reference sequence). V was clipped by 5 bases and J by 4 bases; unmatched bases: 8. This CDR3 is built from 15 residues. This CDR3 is CASSDVRQGNQPQHF. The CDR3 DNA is TGTGCCAGCAGCGATGTACGACAGGGTAATCAGCCCCAGCATTTT.

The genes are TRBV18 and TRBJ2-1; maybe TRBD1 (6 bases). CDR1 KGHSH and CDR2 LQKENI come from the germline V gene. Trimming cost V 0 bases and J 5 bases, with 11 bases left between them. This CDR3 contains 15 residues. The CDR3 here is CASSPPSRGNNEQFF. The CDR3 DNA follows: TGTGCCAGCTCACCACCATCAAGGGGGAACAATGAGCAGTTCTTC. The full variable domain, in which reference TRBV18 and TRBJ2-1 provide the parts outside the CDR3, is NAGVMQNPRHLVRRRGQEARLRCSPMKGHSHVYWYRQLPEEGLKFMVYLQKENIIDESGMPKERFSAEFPKEGPSILRIQQVVRGDSAAYFCASSPPSRGNNEQFFGPGTRLTVL.

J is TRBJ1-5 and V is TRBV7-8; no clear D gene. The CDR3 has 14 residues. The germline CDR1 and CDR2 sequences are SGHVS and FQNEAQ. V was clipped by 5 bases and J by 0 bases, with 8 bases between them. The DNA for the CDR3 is TGTGCCAGCAGCCGAGATCATAGCAATCAGCCCCAGCATTTT. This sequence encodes CASSRDHSNQPQHF.